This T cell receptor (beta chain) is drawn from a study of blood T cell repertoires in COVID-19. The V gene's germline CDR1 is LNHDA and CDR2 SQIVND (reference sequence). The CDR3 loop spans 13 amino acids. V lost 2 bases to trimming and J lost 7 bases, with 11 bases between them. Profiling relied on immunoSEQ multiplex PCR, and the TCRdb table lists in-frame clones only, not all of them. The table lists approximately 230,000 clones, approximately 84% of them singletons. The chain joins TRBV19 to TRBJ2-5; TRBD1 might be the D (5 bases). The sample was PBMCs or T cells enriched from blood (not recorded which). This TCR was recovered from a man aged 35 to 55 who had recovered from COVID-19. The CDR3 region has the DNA TGTGCCAGTAGTATATCGGTCAGGGTGACCCAGTACTTC. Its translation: CASSISVRVTQYF.